This T cell receptor (beta chain) was documented in a study of T cell responses to AZD1222 COVID-19 vaccine. Trimming left V 5 bases short and J 4 bases short, with 12 bases between. The CDR3 runs to 14 residues. CDR1 and CDR2 from the germline V gene are SGHTA and FQGNSA. Some clones are missing from TCRdb's copy, which holds only in-frame ones; the method was immunoSEQ multiplex PCR. The top ten clones hold more than 12% of a sample with some 150,000 clones, more than 70% of them seen once. The TCR sequence derives from an adult in good health. Sample: peripheral blood, taken on day 0 of AZD1222 vaccination. This chain links TRBV7-2 with TRBJ1-5, with D perhaps TRBD1 (6 bases). CDR3 loop: CASSMMQGNQPQHF. In nucleotides, the CDR3 is TGTGCCAGCAGCATGATGCAGGGGAATCAGCCCCAGCATTTT.